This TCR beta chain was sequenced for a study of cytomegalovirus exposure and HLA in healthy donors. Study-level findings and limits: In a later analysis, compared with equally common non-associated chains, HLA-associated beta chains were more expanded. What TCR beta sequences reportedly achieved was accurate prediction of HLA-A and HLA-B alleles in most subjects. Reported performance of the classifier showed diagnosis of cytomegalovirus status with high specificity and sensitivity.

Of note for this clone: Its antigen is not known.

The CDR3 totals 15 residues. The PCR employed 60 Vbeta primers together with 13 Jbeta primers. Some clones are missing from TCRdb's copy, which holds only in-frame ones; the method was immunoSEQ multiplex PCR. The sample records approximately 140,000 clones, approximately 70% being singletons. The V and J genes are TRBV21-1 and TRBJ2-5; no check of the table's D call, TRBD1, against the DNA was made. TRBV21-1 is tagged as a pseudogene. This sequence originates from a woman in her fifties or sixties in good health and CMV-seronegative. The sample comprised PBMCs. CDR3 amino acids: CASSKEGTAQETQYF. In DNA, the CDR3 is TGTGCCAGCAGCAAAGAAGGGACAGCACAAGAGACCCAGTACTTC.